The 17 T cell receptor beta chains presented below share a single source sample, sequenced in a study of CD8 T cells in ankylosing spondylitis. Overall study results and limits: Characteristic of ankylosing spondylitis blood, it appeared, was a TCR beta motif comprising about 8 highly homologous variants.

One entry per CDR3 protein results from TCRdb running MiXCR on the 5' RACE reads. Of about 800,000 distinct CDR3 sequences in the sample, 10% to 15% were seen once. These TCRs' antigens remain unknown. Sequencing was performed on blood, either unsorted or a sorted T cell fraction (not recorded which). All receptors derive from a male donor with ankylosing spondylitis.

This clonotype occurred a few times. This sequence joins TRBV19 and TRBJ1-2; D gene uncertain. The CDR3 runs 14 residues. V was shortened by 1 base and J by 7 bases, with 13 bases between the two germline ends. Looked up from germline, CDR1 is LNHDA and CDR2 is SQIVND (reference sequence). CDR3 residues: CASSIGVSIGGYTF. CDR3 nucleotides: TGTGCCAGTAGTATAGGAGTTTCCATCGGTGGCTACACCTTC. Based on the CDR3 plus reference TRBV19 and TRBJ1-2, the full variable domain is DGGITQSPKYLFRKEGQNVTLSCEQNLNHDAMYWYRQDPGQGLRLIYYSQIVNDFQKGDIAEGYSVSREKKESFPLTVTSAQKNPTAFYLCASSIGVSIGGYTFGSGTRLTVV.

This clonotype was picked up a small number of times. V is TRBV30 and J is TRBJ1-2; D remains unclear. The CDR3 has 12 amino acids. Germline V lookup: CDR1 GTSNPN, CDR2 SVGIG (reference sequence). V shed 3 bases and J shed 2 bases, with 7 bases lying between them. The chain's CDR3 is CAWRSVNYGYTF. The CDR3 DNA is TGTGCCTGGAGGTCGGTCAACTATGGCTACACCTTC.

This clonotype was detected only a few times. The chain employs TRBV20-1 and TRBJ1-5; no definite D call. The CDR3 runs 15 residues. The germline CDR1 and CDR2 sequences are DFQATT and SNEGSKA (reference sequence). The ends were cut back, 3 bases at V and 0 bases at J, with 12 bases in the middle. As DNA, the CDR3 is TGCAGTGCTAGGTCTATAGATGGTAGCAATCAGCCCCAGCATTTT. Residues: CSARSIDGSNQPQHF.

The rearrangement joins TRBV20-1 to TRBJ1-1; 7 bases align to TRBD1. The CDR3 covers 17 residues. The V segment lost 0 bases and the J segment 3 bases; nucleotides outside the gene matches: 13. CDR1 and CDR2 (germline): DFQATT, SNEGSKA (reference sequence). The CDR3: CSARDSRGRGFDTEAFF. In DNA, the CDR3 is TGCAGTGCTAGAGATTCGAGGGGCAGGGGGTTTGACACTGAAGCTTTCTTT.

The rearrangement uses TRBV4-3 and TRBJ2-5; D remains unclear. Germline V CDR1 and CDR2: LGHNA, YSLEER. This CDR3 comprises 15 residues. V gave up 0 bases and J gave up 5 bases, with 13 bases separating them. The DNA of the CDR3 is TGCGCCAGCAGCCAAGATCCTAGTCCTGGGGAGACCCAGTACTTC. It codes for CASSQDPSPGETQYF.

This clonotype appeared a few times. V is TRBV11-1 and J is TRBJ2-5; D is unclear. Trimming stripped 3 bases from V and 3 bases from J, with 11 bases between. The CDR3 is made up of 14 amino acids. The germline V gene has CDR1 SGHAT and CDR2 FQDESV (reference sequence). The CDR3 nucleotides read TGTGCCAGCAGCTTGTACCACAGTAAAGAGACCCAGTACTTC. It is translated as CASSLYHSKETQYF.

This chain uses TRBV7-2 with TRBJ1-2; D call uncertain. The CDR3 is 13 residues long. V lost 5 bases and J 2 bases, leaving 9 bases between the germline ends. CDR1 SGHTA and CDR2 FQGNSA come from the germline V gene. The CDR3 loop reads CASSLIPNYGYTF. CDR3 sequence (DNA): TGTGCCAGCAGCCTAATCCCGAACTATGGCTACACCTTC.

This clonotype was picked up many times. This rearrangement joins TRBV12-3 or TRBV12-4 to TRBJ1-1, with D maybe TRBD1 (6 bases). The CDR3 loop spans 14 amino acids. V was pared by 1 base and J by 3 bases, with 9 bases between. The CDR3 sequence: CASSLVGGDTEAFF. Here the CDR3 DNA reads TGTGCCAGCAGTTTAGTAGGGGGGGACACTGAAGCTTTCTTT.

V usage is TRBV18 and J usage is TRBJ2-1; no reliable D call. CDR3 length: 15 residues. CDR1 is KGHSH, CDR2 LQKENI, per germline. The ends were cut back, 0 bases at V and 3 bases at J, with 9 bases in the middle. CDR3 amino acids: CASSPPGSGYNEQFF. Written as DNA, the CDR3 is TGTGCCAGCTCACCACCCGGTTCCGGCTACAATGAGCAGTTCTTC.

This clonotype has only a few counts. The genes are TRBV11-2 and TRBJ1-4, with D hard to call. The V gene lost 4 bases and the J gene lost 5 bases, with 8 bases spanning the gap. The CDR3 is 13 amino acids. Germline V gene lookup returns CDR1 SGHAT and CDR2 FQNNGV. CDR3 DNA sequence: TGTGCCAGCAGCTCGGACTGGAATGAAAAACTGTTTTTT. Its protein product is CASSSDWNEKLFF. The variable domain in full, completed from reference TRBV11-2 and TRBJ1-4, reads EAGVAQSPRYKIIEKRQSVAFWCNPISGHATLYWYQQILGQGPKLLIQFQNNGVVDDSQLPKDRFSAERLKGVDSTLKIQPAKLEDSAVYLCASSSDWNEKLFFGSGTQLSVL.

As DNA, the CDR3 is TGTGCCACCAGCAGAGCTGGCGATGAGCAGTTCTTC. Amino acids: CATSRAGDEQFF. The genes are TRBV15 and TRBJ2-1; D gene unclear. Germline CDR1 reads LNHNV; CDR2 reads YYDKDF (reference sequence). V lost 1 base to trimming and J lost 8 bases, with 6 bases between them. This CDR3 comprises 12 residues.

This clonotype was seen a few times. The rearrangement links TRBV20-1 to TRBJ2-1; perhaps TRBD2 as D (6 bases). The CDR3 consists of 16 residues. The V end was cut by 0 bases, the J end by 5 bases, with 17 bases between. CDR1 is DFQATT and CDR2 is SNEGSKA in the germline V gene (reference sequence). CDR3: CSARDPSGASHNEQFF. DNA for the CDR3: TGCAGTGCTAGAGATCCCTCGGGAGCTTCCCACAATGAGCAGTTCTTC.

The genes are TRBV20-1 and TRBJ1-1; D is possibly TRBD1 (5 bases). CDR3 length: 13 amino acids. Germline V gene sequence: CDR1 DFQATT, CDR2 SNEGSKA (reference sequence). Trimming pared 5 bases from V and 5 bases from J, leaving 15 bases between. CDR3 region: CSARWGLETEAFF. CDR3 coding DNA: TGCAGTGCTCGCTGGGGACTCGAAACTGAAGCTTTCTTT.

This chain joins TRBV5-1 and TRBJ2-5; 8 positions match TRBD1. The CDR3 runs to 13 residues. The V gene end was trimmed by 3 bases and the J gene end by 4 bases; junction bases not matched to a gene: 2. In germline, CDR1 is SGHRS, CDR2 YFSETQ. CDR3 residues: CASSWGTGETQYF. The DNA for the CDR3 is TGCGCCAGCAGCTGGGGGACAGGAGAGACCCAGTACTTC. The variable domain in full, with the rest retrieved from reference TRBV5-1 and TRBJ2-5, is KAGVTQTPRYLIKTRGQQVTLSCSPISGHRSVSWYQQTPGQGLQFLFEYFSETQRNKGNFPGRFSGRQFSNSRSEMNVSTLELGDSALYLCASSWGTGETQYFGPGTRLLVL.

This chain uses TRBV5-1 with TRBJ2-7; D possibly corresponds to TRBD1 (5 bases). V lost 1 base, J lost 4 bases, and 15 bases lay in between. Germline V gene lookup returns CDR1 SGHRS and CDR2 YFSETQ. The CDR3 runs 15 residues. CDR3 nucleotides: TGCGCCAGCAGCTTGAACCCGCCGACAGAGTACGAGCAGTACTTC. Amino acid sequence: CASSLNPPTEYEQYF.

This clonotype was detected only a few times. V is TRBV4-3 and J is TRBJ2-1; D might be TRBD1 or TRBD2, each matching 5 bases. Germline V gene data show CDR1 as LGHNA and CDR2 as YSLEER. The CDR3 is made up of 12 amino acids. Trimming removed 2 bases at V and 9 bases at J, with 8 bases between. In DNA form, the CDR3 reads TGCGCCAGCAGCCAAATGAGGGGTGAGCAGTTCTTC. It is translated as CASSQMRGEQFF.

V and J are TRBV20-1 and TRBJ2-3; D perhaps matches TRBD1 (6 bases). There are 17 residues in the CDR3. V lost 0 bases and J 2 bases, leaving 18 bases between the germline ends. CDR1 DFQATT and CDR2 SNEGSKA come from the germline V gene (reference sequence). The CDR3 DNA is TGCAGTGCTAGAGATAGAGGTAAAGGGACACACACAGATACGCAGTATTTT. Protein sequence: CSARDRGKGTHTDTQYF.